The 3 T cell receptor beta chains below were found in one sample sequenced in a study of blood T cell repertoires in COVID-19. Clones were sequenced by immunoSEQ multiplex PCR, and TCRdb holds only the in-frame ones, with some missing. The repertoire includes 250,000 or so clones, approximately 80% of them detected once, and about 1.8% sits in the top ten. What was sequenced was PBMCs or T cells enriched from blood (not recorded which). These TCRs come from a man aged 55 to 69 who had recovered from COVID-19.

This chain joins TRBV30 and TRBJ1-3; TRBD1 might be the D (5 bases). V gave up 4 bases and J gave up 1 base, with 11 bases separating them. Germline V lookup: CDR1 GTSNPN, CDR2 SVGIG (reference sequence). CDR3 size: 14 residues. The DNA of the CDR3 is TGTGCCTGGATTGGACACTTGTCTGGAAACACCATATATTTT. This codes for CAWIGHLSGNTIYF.

V gene TRBV3-1 (or the pseudogene TRBV3-2) combines with J gene TRBJ2-2, with D perhaps matching TRBD1 (5 bases). The CDR3 extends over 14 amino acids. Germline V gene lookup returns CDR1 LGHDT and CDR2 YNNKEL (reference sequence). Between the trimmed V and J ends, which lost 2 bases and 6 bases, there was a span of 10 bases. This chain's CDR3 is CASSQSRAAGELFF. The DNA for the CDR3 is TGTGCCAGCAGCCAATCCAGGGCGGCCGGGGAGCTGTTTTTT.

This sequence joins TRBV7-9 and TRBJ1-1; a possible D gene is TRBD1 (6 bases). The V end was cut by 1 base, the J end by 4 bases, with 10 bases between. CDR3 size: 14 residues. Germline-derived CDR1 and CDR2 are SEHNR and FQNEAQ (reference sequence). For the CDR3, the DNA is TGTGCCAGCAGCTTAGGACCACAGGGCACTGAAGCTTTCTTT. It is translated as CASSLGPQGTEAFF.